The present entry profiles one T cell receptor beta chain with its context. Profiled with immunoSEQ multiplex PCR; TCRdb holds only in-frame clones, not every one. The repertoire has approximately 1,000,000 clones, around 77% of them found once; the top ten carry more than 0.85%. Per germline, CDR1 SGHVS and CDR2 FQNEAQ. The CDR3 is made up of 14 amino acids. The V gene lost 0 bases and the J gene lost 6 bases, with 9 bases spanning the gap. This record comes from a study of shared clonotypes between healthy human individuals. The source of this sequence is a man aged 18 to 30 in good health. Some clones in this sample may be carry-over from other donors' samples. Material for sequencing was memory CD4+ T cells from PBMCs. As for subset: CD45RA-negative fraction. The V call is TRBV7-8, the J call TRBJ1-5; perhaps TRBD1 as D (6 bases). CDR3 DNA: TGTGCCAGCAGCTTAGCACAACAGGGTCAGCCCCAGCATTTT. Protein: CASSLAQQGQPQHF.